This T cell receptor beta chain was identified in a study of T-cell reconstitution after alpha-beta-depleted transplantation in children. Notes on the study in general: A year had passed since transplant, and T-cell counts and diversity by then came mostly from newly produced T cells.

A remark on this clonotype: Its antigen is not known. The junction differs from germline at one of its ends, possibly a read error.

This CDR3 is built from 19 residues. Unique molecular identifiers were used to barcode this TCRbeta library. TCRdb itself ran the PCR reads through MiXCR, one entry per CDR3 protein. The repertoire holds about 980,000 distinct CDR3 sequences, about 31% seen once, with 25% to 35% in the top ten. This clonotype originated in a boy under two years old who had a stem cell transplant for SCID, so the T cells may come from the graft donor. This sequence joins TRBV12-3 or TRBV12-4 and TRBJ2-1; TRBD2 might be the D (7 bases). The material sequenced was PBMCs, mostly from graft donor cells, taken 360 days after TCRalphabeta/CD19-depleted stem cell transplant. The CDR3 region is CASSLDARAAGALDNEQFF. CDR3 nucleotide sequence: TGTGCCAGCAGCTTAGACGCCAGGGCGGCGGGGGCTTTGGACAATGAGCAGTTCTTC.